The rows below give T cell receptor beta chains drawn from one sample of a study of PD-1 blockade in classical Hodgkin lymphoma. The method was immunoSEQ multiplex PCR; TCRdb's version includes in-frame clones alone and lacks a portion of them. This sample has fewer than 70,000 clones, with roughly 91% found just once. Sequencing used peripheral blood mononuclear cells (PBMCs), obtained before the second cycle of nivolumab. The source is a human donor with classical Hodgkin lymphoma. Both conserved end residues are part of each CDR3. D genes are given only for firm matches. Clone size is shown for a subset of rows, as once, few, many or a class of expanded clone.

clone size	J gene	D gene	V gene	CDR3 protein	CDR3 DNA
-	TRBJ2-3	TRBD1	TRBV6-5	CASRRTGDTQYF	TGTGCCAGCAGGAGGACAGGGGATACGCAGTATTTT
once	TRBJ1-2	-	TRBV7-8	CASSLGPGRKGGYTF	TGTGCCAGCAGCCTCGGCCCGGGTCGCAAAGGAGGCTACACCTTC
-	TRBJ2-2	TRBD2	TRBV7-3	CASSLIAGDANTGELFF	TGTGCCAGCAGCCTCATAGCGGGGGACGCGAACACCGGGGAGCTGTTTTTT
-	TRBJ2-7	TRBD1	TRBV2	CASRPPGQGLTYEQYF	TGTGCCAGCAGACCCCCGGGACAGGGACTAACCTACGAGCAGTACTTC
once	TRBJ2-2	TRBD2	TRBV5-1	CASSSGGPSGELFF	TGCGCCAGCAGCTCGGGGGGGCCGTCCGGGGAGCTGTTTTTT
-	TRBJ1-1	-	TRBV9	CASSPRGGNTEAFF	TGTGCCAGCAGCCCTCGGGGTGGGAACACTGAAGCTTTCTTT
-	TRBJ2-5	-	TRBV7-6	CASSADNTALETQYF	TGTGCCAGCAGCGCCGACAACACCGCCCTAGAGACCCAGTACTTC
-	TRBJ1-1	-	TRBV5-1	CASSLVVNTEAFF	TGCGCCAGCAGCTTGGTCGTGAACACTGAAGCTTTCTTT
-	TRBJ2-5	-	TRBV7-9	CASIQGGGETQYF	TGTGCCAGCATCCAGGGGGGAGGAGAGACCCAGTACTTC
-	TRBJ2-7	TRBD2	TRBV28	CASTGSGLAGPWQYF	TGTGCCAGCACCGGGTCGGGACTAGCGGGCCCCTGGCAGTACTTC
-	TRBJ2-1	-	TRBV6-6	CASSYPAGGNEQFF	TGTGCCAGCAGTTACCCGGCTGGGGGAAATGAGCAGTTCTTC
-	TRBJ2-3	-	TRBV5-1	CASSYQTDTDTQYF	TGCGCCAGCAGCTATCAGACGGACACAGATACGCAGTATTTT
few	TRBJ1-6	-	TRBV30	CAWSKGESGFNSPLHF	TGTGCCTGGAGTAAAGGGGAATCAGGCTTTAATTCACCCCTCCACTTT
-	TRBJ2-3	-	TRBV2	CASSEAGATTDTQYF	TGTGCCAGCAGTGAGGCGGGGGCCACCACAGATACGCAGTATTTT
-	TRBJ1-1	-	TRBV7-2	CASTGGAFFNTEAFF	TGTGCCAGCACCGGAGGGGCGTTCTTTAACACTGAAGCTTTCTTT
-	TRBJ2-2	-	TRBV29-1	CSVDSGNTGELFF	TGCAGCGTTGACTCGGGGAACACCGGGGAGCTGTTTTTT
-	TRBJ1-2	TRBD1	TRBV4-1	CASSQERGPYGYTF	TGCGCCAGCAGCCAAGAGAGGGGGCCCTATGGCTACACCTTC
-	TRBJ2-7	TRBD1	TRBV5-1	CASSLGQGLSYEQYF	TGCGCCAGCAGCTTGGGACAGGGGTTATCCTACGAGCAGTACTTC
-	TRBJ1-5	TRBD1	TRBV6-5	CASGQTGRVNQPQHF	TGTGCCAGCGGCCAGACAGGGAGGGTAAATCAGCCCCAGCATTTT
-	TRBJ2-3	TRBD2	TRBV9	CASSVVAGADTQYF	TGTGCCAGCAGCGTAGTAGCGGGGGCGGATACGCAGTATTTT
-	TRBJ2-1	TRBD2	TRBV14	CASSQEIPLGLAGGSSYNEQFF	TGTGCCAGCAGCCAAGAGATTCCTTTGGGACTAGCGGGGGGTAGCTCCTACAATGAGCAGTTCTTC
-	TRBJ1-1	-	TRBV5-1	CASFRSAANTEAFF	TGCGCCAGCTTCCGGTCGGCCGCGAACACTGAAGCTTTCTTT